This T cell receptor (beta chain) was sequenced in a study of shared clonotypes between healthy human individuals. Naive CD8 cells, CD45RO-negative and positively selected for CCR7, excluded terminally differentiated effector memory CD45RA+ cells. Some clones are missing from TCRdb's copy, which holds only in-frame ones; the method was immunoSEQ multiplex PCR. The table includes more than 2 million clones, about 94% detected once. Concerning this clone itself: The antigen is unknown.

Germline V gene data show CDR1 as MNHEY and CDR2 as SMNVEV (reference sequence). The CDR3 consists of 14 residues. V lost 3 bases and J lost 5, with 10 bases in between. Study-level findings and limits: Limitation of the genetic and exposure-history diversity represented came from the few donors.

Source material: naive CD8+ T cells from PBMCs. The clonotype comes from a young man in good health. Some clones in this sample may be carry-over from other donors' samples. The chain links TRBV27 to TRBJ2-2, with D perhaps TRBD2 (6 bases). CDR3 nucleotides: TGTGCCAGCAGTTTCTGGGGGGTTACCGGGGAGCTGTTTTTT. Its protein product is CASSFWGVTGELFF.